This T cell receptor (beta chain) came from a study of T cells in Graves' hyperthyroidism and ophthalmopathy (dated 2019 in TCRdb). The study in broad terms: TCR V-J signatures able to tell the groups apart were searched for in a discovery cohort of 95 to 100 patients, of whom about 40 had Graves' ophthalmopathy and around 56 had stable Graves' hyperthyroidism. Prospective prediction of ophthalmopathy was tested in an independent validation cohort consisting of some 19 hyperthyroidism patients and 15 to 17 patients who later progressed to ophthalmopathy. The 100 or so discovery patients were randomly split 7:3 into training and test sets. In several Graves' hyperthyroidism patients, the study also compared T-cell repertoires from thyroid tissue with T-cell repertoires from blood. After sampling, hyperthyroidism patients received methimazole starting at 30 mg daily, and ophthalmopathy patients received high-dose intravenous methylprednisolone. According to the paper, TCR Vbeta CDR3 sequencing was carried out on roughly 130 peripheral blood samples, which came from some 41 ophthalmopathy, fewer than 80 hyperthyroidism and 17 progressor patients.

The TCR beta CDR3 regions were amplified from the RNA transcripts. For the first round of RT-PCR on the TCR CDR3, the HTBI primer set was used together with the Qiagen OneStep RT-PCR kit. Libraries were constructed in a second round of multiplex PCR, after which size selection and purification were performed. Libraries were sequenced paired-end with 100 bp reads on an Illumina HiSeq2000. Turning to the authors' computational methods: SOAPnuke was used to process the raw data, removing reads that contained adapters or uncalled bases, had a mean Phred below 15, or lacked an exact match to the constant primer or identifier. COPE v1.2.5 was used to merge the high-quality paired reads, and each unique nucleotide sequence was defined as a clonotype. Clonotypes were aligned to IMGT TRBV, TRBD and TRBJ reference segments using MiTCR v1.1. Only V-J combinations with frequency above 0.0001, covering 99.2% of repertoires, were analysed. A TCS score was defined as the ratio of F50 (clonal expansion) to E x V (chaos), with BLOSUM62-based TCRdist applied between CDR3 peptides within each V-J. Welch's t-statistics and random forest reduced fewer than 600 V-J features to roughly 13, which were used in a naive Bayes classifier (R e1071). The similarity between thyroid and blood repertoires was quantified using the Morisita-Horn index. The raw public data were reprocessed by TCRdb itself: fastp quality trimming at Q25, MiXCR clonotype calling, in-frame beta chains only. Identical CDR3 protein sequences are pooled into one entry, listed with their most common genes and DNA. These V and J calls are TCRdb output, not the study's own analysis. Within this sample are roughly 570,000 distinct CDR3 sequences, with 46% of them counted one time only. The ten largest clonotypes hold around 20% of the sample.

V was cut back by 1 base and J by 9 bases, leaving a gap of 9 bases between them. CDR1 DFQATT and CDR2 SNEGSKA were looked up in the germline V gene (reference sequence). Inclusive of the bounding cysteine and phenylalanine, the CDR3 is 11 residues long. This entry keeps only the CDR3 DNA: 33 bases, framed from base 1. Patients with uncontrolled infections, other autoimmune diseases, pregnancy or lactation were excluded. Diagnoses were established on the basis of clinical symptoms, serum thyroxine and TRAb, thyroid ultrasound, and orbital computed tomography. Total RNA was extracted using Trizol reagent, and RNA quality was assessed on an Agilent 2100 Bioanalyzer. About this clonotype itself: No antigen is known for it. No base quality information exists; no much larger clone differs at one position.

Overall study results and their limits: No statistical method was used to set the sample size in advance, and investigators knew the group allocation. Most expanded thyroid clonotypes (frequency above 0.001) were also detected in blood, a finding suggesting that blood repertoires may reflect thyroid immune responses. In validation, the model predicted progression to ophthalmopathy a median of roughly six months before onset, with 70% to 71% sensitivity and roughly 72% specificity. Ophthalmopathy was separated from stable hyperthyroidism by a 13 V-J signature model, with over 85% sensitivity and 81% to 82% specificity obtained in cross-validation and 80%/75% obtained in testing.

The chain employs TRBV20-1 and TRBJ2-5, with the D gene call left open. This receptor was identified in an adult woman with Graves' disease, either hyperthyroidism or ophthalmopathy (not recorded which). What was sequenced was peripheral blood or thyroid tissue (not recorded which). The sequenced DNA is TGCAGTGCTAGAGCAGGAACGGCCCAGTACTTC. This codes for CSARAGTAQYF.